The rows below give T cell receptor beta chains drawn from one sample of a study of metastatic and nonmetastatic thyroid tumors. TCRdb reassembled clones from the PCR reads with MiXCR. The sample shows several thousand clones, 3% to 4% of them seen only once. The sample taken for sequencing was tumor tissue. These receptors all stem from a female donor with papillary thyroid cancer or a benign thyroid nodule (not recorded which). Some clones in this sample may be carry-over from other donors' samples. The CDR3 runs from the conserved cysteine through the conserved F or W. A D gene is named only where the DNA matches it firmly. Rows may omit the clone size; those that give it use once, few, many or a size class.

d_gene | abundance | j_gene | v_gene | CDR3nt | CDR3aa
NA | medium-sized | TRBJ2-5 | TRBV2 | TGTGCCAGCAGTGAAAGAGTGGGTACCCAGTACTTC | CASSERVGTQYF
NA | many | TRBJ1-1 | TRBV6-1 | TGTGCCAGCAGTGAATGGGTCAGCTTGAACACTGAAGCTTTCTTT | CASSEWVSLNTEAFF
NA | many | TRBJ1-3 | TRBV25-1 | TGTGCCAGCAGTGGAGGGATAAACACCATATATTTT | CASSGGINTIYF
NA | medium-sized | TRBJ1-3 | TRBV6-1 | TGTGCCAGCAGTTTAATTCAAACGGATGGAAACACCATATATTTT | CASSLIQTDGNTIYF
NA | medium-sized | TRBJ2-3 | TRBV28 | TGTGCCAGCAGTTCCCTCACAGAAGAGGATACAGATACGCAGTATTTT | CASSSLTEEDTDTQYF
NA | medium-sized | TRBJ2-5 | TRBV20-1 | TGCAGTGCTCCCGGATCCCTCGAAAAAGAGACCCAGTACTTC | CSAPGSLEKETQYF
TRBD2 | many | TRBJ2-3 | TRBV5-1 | TGCGCCAGCACCTTAGCGGGAGGGTCAGATACGCAGTATTTT | CASTLAGGSDTQYF
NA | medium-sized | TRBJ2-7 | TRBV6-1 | TGTGCCAGCAGATATATCCTAGGGGGAGGAACCTACGAGCAGTACTTC | CASRYILGGGTYEQYF
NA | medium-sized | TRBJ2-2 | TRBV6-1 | TGTGCCAGCAGAAGTGGGGAGGACACCGGGGAGCTGTTTTTT | CASRSGEDTGELFF
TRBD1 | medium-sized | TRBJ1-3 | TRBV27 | TGTGCCAGCAGTTTCCGGGACAGGTCCGTCTCCTCTGGAAACACCATATATTTT | CASSFRDRSVSSGNTIYF
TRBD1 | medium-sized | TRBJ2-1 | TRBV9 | TGTGCCAGCAGCGTGCGGGGGTCGACAGGGGGAAAATACAATGAGCAGTTCTTC | CASSVRGSTGGKYNEQFF
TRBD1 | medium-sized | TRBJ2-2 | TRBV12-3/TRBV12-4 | TGTGCCAGCAGTCCCAGGACAGGGGGTATCACCGGGGAGCTGTTTTTT | CASSPRTGGITGELFF
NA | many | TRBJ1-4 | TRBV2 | TGTGCCAGGGGGGATACAACTAATGAAAAACTGTTTTTT | CARGDTTNEKLFF
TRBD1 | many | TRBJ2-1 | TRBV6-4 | TGTGCCAGCAGTCTTGACAGGGCTACCCACAATGAGCAGTTCTTC | CASSLDRATHNEQFF
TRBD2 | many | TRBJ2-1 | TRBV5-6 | TGTGCCAGCAGCTCGCTCGGGGAAGCGGGACACAATGAGCAGTTCTTC | CASSSLGEAGHNEQFF
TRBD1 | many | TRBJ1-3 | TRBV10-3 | TGTGCCTCACAGGGGGCTCAATGGGAAAACACCATATATTTT | CASQGAQWENTIYF
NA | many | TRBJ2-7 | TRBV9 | TGTGCCAGCAGCCCAACTACCGCCTACGAGCAGTACTTC | CASSPTTAYEQYF
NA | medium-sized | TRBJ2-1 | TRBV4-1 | TGCGCCAGCAGCCACCTAGGATCCTACAATGAGCAGTTCTTC | CASSHLGSYNEQFF
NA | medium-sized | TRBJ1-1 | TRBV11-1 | TGTGCCAGCAGCGCCTCGGGTCAGAACACTGAAGCTTTCTTT | CASSASGQNTEAFF
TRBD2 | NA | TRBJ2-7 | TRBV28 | TGTTCCACCCTGGGGGGGGTCGAGCAGTACTTC | CSTLGGVEQYF
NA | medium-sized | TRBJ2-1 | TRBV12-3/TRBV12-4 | TGTGCCAGCAGTTTATCTGCGTACAATGAGCAGTTCTTC | CASSLSAYNEQFF
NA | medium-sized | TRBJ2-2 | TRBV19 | TGTGCCAGTAGTCCGGGGGTAAACACCGGGGAGCTGTTTTTT | CASSPGVNTGELFF
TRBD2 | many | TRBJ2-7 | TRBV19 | TGTGCCAGTAGTCCGAGCGTAGCGGGAGAAGGTCGTGAGCAGTACTTC | CASSPSVAGEGREQYF
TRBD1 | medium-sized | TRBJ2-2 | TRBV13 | TGTGCCAGCAGTAGTAAAGGACAGGGGTCTTTAGGGGAGCTGTTTTTT | CASSSKGQGSLGELFF
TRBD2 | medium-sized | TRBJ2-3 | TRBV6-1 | TGTGCCAGCAGACAACGGACTAGCGGGAACCCAGATACGCAGTATTTT | CASRQRTSGNPDTQYF
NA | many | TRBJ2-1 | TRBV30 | TGTGCCTGGAGTGGGTTAGCCAATGAGCAGTTCTTC | CAWSGLANEQFF
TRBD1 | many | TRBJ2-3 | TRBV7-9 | TGTGCCAGCAGCTTGGGACAGGGGCCAGATACGCAGTATTTT | CASSLGQGPDTQYF
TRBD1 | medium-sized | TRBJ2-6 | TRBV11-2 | TGTGCCAGCAGCCCGACAGGGTTCTCTGGGGCCAACGTCCTGACTTTC | CASSPTGFSGANVLTF
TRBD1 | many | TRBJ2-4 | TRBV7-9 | TGTGCCAGCAGCACCCAGGGGGCCGGAAACATTCAGTACTTC | CASSTQGAGNIQYF
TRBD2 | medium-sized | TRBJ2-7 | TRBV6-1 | TGTGCCAGCAGCTCTCTGGCGGGAGGGCCTTGGGAGCAGTACTTC | CASSSLAGGPWEQYF
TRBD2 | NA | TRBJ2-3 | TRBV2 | TGTGCCAACAAAGTAGCGGGAGAGGGGGATACGCAGTATTTT | CANKVAGEGDTQYF
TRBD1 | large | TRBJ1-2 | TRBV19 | TGTGCCAGTAGTTCGATCGGACAGGACCACTATGGCTACACCTTC | CASSSIGQDHYGYTF
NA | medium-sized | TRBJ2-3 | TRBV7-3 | TGTGCCAGCAGCTTAACTAGCGGAGAATCAGATACGCAGTATTTT | CASSLTSGESDTQYF
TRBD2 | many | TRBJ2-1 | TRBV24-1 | TGTGCCACCAGTGATTCGTGGGAGGGGTACAATGAGCAGTTCTTC | CATSDSWEGYNEQFF
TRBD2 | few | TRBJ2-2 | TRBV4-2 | TGTGCCAGCAGCCCGGGACTAGCGGGAGGACCCACCGGGGAGCTGTTTTTT | CASSPGLAGGPTGELFF
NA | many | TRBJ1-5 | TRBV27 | TGTGCCAGCAGTTCTAATCAGCCCCAGCATTTT | CASSSNQPQHF
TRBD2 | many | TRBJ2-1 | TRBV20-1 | TGCAGTGCTAGCGGACTAGCGGGAGTTTGGAATGAGCAGTTTTTC | CSASGLAGVWNEQFF
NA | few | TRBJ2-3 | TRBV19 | TGTTCCAGTAGTATGTCGTTGGCAGACACGCAGTATTTT | CSSSMSLADTQYF
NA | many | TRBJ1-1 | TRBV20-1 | TGCAGTGCTAGAGGGGTGGTGGGAAAGAACACTGAAGCTTTCTTT | CSARGVVGKNTEAFF
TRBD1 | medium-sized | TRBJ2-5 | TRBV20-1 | TGCAGTGCTGAAGGGACAGCCCAAGAGACCCAGTACTTC | CSAEGTAQETQYF
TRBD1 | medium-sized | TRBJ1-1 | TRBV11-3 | TGTGCCAGCAGCCTCCTGACAGGGGGAGACACTGAAGCTTTCTTT | CASSLLTGGDTEAFF
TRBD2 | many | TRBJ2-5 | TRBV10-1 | TGCGCCAGCAGTGGAACTAGCGGGAAGGAGACCCAGTACTTC | CASSGTSGKETQYF
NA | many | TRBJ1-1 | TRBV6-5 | TGTGCCAGCAGTTACTCGGGATGGGCTGAAGCTTTCTTT | CASSYSGWAEAFF
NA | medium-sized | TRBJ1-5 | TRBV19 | TGTGCCAGTAGTATAGAAGGCGGCGCTCAGCCCCAGCATTTT | CASSIEGGAQPQHF
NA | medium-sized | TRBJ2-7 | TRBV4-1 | TGCGCCAGCAGCCAAGCTTGGGGCTCGTACGAGCAGTACTTC | CASSQAWGSYEQYF
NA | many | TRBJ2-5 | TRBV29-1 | TGCAGCGTTCGGGGACGGGCCCCCCAAGAGACCCAGTACTTC | CSVRGRAPQETQYF
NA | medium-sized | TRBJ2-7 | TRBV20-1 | TGCAGTGCTATCCCCGGGACTAAGGGGGGTAGGGAGCAGTACTTC | CSAIPGTKGGREQYF